Listed below are T cell receptor beta chains from one sample, sequenced in a study of vaccination effects on CD4 cells after COVID-19. Repertoires were generated with immunoSEQ multiplex PCR, while TCRdb's copy carries only in-frame clones and drops some. This sample has under 85,000 clones; over 75% occur once, and the top ten carry roughly 1.1%. Antigens of these TCRs are unknown. The sequenced sample was CD4+ T cells from PBMCs cultured with HCoV-OC43 spike peptides, obtained after COVID-19 vaccination. The receptors here all came from a human donor who received a COVID-19 vaccine. CDR3s include the opening cysteine and the closing phenylalanine or tryptophan. A D gene is named only where the DNA matches it firmly. For some rows the clone size is stated as once, few or many, or as a class when expanded; others skip it.

v_gene: TRBV5-1; j_gene: TRBJ1-2; abundance: -; d_gene: TRBD1; CDR3nt: TGCGCCAGCAGCTTGGGGCACAGGGGCCTTGGTGGCTACACCTTC; CDR3aa: CASSLGHRGLGGYTF
v_gene: TRBV7-2; j_gene: TRBJ2-2; abundance: -; d_gene: -; CDR3nt: TGTGCCAGCAGCTTAAACACAATCTCGAACACCGGGGAGCTGTTTTTT; CDR3aa: CASSLNTISNTGELFF
v_gene: TRBV15; j_gene: TRBJ2-1; abundance: -; d_gene: -; CDR3nt: TGTGCCACCAGCAGAGGCGGGCTGAGGGAATGGGGTTACAATGAGCAGTTCTTC; CDR3aa: CATSRGGLREWGYNEQFF
v_gene: TRBV7-8; j_gene: TRBJ1-5; abundance: -; d_gene: -; CDR3nt: TGTGCCAGCAGCTTAGAGACAGAACGCAATCAGCCCCAGCATTTT; CDR3aa: CASSLETERNQPQHF
v_gene: TRBV28; j_gene: TRBJ2-2; abundance: few; d_gene: -; CDR3nt: TGTGCCAGCAGTTTACCCCGACAGGTTACGAACACCGGGGAGCTGTTTTTT; CDR3aa: CASSLPRQVTNTGELFF
v_gene: TRBV5-1; j_gene: TRBJ1-1; abundance: few; d_gene: -; CDR3nt: TGCGCCAGCAGCTTGGGACAGATGAACACTGAAGCTTTCTTT; CDR3aa: CASSLGQMNTEAFF
v_gene: TRBV12-5; j_gene: TRBJ1-4; abundance: -; d_gene: -; CDR3nt: TGTGCTAGTGGCGTTTTTTCCGGGAGAGACGAAAAACTGTTTTTT; CDR3aa: CASGVFSGRDEKLFF
v_gene: TRBV6-5; j_gene: TRBJ2-3; abundance: -; d_gene: TRBD2; CDR3nt: TGTGCCAGCACACAAGGGGCGGGAGGGGATACGCAGTATTTT; CDR3aa: CASTQGAGGDTQYF
v_gene: TRBV5-1; j_gene: TRBJ2-5; abundance: -; d_gene: -; CDR3nt: TGCGCCAGCAGCTCCCCTGACAGAACGGAGACCCAGTACTTC; CDR3aa: CASSSPDRTETQYF
v_gene: TRBV6-5; j_gene: TRBJ1-5; abundance: -; d_gene: -; CDR3nt: TGTGCCAGCAGACAGGGAGATCAGCCCCAGCATTTT; CDR3aa: CASRQGDQPQHF
v_gene: TRBV2; j_gene: TRBJ1-2; abundance: -; d_gene: TRBD1; CDR3nt: TGTGCCAGCAGGGACAGGGGTTTAGGTGGCTACACCTTC; CDR3aa: CASRDRGLGGYTF
v_gene: TRBV28; j_gene: TRBJ1-6; abundance: -; d_gene: -; CDR3nt: TGTGCCAGCAACCGGGCTACGGGTAGGAATTCACCCCTCCACTTT; CDR3aa: CASNRATGRNSPLHF
v_gene: TRBV28; j_gene: TRBJ1-4; abundance: -; d_gene: -; CDR3nt: TGTGCCAGCTATCCGGGACATGGAAAAGAAAAACTGTTTTTT; CDR3aa: CASYPGHGKEKLFF
v_gene: TRBV7-2; j_gene: TRBJ2-3; abundance: -; d_gene: TRBD1; CDR3nt: TGTGCCAGCAGCCAGGGGGCGGGTCCCGTGGGGTATTTT; CDR3aa: CASSQGAGPVGYF
v_gene: TRBV27; j_gene: TRBJ2-5; abundance: -; d_gene: TRBD2; CDR3nt: TGTGCCAGCAGCCCCACCGTTCGGACTAGCGGGGAGGAGACCCAGTACTTC; CDR3aa: CASSPTVRTSGEETQYF
v_gene: TRBV27; j_gene: TRBJ1-2; abundance: -; d_gene: TRBD1; CDR3nt: TGTGCCAGCAGATCAGGGGGCGGTGTATATGGCTACACCTTC; CDR3aa: CASRSGGGVYGYTF
v_gene: TRBV7-9; j_gene: TRBJ1-1; abundance: -; d_gene: TRBD1; CDR3nt: TGTGCCAGCAGCTTAGGACAGGGGCGGAAGGGAACTGAAGCTTTCTTT; CDR3aa: CASSLGQGRKGTEAFF
v_gene: TRBV19; j_gene: TRBJ1-3; abundance: -; d_gene: -; CDR3nt: TGTGCCAGTAGTATGGGGGTCTCTGGAAACACCATATATTTT; CDR3aa: CASSMGVSGNTIYF
v_gene: TRBV2; j_gene: TRBJ1-6; abundance: -; d_gene: -; CDR3nt: TGTGCCAGCAGTAGCCGGGACTCGAATTCACCCCTCCACTTT; CDR3aa: CASSSRDSNSPLHF
v_gene: TRBV10-1; j_gene: TRBJ2-3; abundance: -; d_gene: TRBD2; CDR3nt: TGCGCCAGCAGTGAGTGGCGGGGGGATACGCAGTATTTT; CDR3aa: CASSEWRGDTQYF
v_gene: TRBV7-3; j_gene: TRBJ1-2; abundance: many; d_gene: -; CDR3nt: TGTGCCAGCAGCTTAACGGGTAGTAACTATGGCTACACCTTC; CDR3aa: CASSLTGSNYGYTF
v_gene: TRBV19; j_gene: TRBJ1-5; abundance: -; d_gene: -; CDR3nt: TGTGCCAGTAGTATAGGGGGGGGTGGGCAGCCCCAGCATTTT; CDR3aa: CASSIGGGGQPQHF
v_gene: TRBV24-1; j_gene: TRBJ2-3; abundance: -; d_gene: -; CDR3nt: TGTGCCACCAGTGACCCCTCGGGAGCTGGGGATACGCAGTATTTT; CDR3aa: CATSDPSGAGDTQYF
v_gene: TRBV19; j_gene: TRBJ1-4; abundance: -; d_gene: -; CDR3nt: TGTGCCAGTAGTATCGCGGGGGGTCTTACGTTTTTT; CDR3aa: CASSIAGGLTFF
v_gene: TRBV29-1; j_gene: TRBJ1-1; abundance: -; d_gene: -; CDR3nt: TGCAGCGTTGTACAGGGAAACACTGAAGCTTTCTTT; CDR3aa: CSVVQGNTEAFF
v_gene: TRBV5-1; j_gene: TRBJ1-1; abundance: -; d_gene: -; CDR3nt: TGCGCCAGCAGCTTGAGACAGCTACAAAGTAGTACTGAAGCTTTCTTT; CDR3aa: CASSLRQLQSSTEAFF
v_gene: TRBV9; j_gene: TRBJ1-3; abundance: -; d_gene: -; CDR3nt: TGTGCCAGCGGCCTCGACGGGCACTCTGGAAACACCATATATTTT; CDR3aa: CASGLDGHSGNTIYF
v_gene: TRBV6-5; j_gene: TRBJ1-1; abundance: -; d_gene: -; CDR3nt: TGTGCCAGCAGTTACCCAAAAGGGAAGAACACTGAAGCTTTCTTT; CDR3aa: CASSYPKGKNTEAFF
v_gene: TRBV25-1; j_gene: TRBJ2-2; abundance: once; d_gene: -; CDR3nt: TGTGCCAGCAGTGCCTCCAACGGAGCCGCGAACACCGGGGAGCTGTTTTTT; CDR3aa: CASSASNGAANTGELFF
v_gene: TRBV6-1; j_gene: TRBJ1-2; abundance: -; d_gene: TRBD1; CDR3nt: TGTGCCAGCAGTGAAATTAGAGGGCCACAGGGGGCGAGTGGCTACACCTTC; CDR3aa: CASSEIRGPQGASGYTF
v_gene: TRBV18; j_gene: TRBJ1-1; abundance: once; d_gene: -; CDR3nt: TGTGCCAGCTCACCACATCCCAGAGCTAACACTGAAGCTTTCTTT; CDR3aa: CASSPHPRANTEAFF
v_gene: TRBV19; j_gene: TRBJ2-2; abundance: -; d_gene: -; CDR3nt: TGTGCCAGTAGTATCGGGGGTGGGTCCGGGGAGCTGTTTTTT; CDR3aa: CASSIGGGSGELFF
v_gene: TRBV3-1/TRBV3-2; j_gene: TRBJ1-2; abundance: -; d_gene: -; CDR3nt: TGTGCCAGCAGCCAAGCGGCCGGGATGAGCTATGGCTACACCTTC; CDR3aa: CASSQAAGMSYGYTF
v_gene: TRBV7-3; j_gene: TRBJ2-1; abundance: few; d_gene: TRBD1; CDR3nt: TGTGCCAGCAGCTTAGGGACAGAGAACAATGAGCAGTTCTTC; CDR3aa: CASSLGTENNEQFF
v_gene: TRBV6-5; j_gene: TRBJ2-1; abundance: -; d_gene: -; CDR3nt: TGTGCCAGCAGATACGTCAAAGAGCAGTTCTTC; CDR3aa: CASRYVKEQFF
v_gene: TRBV7-7; j_gene: TRBJ2-5; abundance: -; d_gene: -; CDR3nt: TGTGCCAGCAGCTTGGGGGAACCCGTGGAGACCCAGTACTTC; CDR3aa: CASSLGEPVETQYF
v_gene: TRBV6-5; j_gene: TRBJ1-1; abundance: -; d_gene: TRBD1; CDR3nt: TGTGCCAGCAGGCAGGGGGACGGCACTGAAGCTTTCTTT; CDR3aa: CASRQGDGTEAFF